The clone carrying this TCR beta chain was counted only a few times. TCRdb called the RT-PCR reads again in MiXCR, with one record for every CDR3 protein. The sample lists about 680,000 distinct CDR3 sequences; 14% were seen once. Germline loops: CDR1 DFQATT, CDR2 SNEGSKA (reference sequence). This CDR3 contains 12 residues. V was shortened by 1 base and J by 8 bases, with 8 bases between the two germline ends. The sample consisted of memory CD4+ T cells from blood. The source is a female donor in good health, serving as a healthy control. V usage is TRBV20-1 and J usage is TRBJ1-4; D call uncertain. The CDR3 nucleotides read TGCAGTGCTAGAGTACCGGGGGAAAAACTGTTTTTT. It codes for CSARVPGEKLFF.